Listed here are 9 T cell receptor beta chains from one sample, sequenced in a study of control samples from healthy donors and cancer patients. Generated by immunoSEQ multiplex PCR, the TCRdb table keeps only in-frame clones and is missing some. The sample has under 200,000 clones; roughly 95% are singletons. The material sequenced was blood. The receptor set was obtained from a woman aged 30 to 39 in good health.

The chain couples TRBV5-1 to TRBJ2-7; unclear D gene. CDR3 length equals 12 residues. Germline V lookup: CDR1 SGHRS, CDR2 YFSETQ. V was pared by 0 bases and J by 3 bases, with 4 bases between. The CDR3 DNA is TGCGCCAGCAGCTTGGACCTCTACGAGCAGTACTTC. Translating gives CASSLDLYEQYF.

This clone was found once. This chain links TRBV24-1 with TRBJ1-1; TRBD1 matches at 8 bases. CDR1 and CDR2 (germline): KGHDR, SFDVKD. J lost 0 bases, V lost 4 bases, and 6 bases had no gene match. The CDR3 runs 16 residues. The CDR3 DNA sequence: TGTGCCACCAGTGAACGAGGACAGGGCGTGAACACTGAAGCTTTCTTT. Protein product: CATSERGQGVNTEAFF.

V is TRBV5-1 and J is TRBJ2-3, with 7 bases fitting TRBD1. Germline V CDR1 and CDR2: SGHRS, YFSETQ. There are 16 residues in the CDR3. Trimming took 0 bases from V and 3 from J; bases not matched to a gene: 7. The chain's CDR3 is CASSLARGHGTDTQYF. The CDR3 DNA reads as TGCGCCAGCAGCTTGGCAAGGGGGCATGGTACAGATACGCAGTATTTT.

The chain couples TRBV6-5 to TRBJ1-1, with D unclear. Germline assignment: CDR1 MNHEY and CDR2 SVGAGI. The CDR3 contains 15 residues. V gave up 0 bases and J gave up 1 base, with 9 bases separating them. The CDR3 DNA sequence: TGTGCCAGCAGTTACTCGGGTCAGGAGAACACTGAAGCTTTCTTT. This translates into CASSYSGQENTEAFF.

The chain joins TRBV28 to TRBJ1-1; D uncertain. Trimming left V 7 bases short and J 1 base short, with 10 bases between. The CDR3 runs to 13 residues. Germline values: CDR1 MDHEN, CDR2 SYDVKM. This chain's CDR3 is CASMNPQNTEAFF. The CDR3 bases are TGTGCCAGCATGAACCCCCAGAACACTGAAGCTTTCTTT.

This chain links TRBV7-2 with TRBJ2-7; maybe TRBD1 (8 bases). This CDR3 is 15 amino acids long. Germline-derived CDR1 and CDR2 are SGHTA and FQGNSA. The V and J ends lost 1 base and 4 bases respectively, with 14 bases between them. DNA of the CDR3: TGTGCCAGCAGCTTAGGACAGGGGAGGGGATACGAGCAGTACTTC. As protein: CASSLGQGRGYEQYF.

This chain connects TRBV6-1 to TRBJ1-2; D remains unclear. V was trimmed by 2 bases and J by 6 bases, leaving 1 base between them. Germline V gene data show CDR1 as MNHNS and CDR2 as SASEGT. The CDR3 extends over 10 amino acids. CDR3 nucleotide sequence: TGTGCCAGCAGTGAACATGGCTACACCTTC. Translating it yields CASSEHGYTF.

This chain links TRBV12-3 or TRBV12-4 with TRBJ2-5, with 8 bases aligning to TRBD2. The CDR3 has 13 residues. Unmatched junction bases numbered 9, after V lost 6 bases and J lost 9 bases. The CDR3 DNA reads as TGTGCCAGCAGCACCGGGACTAGACTGGCCCAGTACTTC. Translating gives CASSTGTRLAQYF.

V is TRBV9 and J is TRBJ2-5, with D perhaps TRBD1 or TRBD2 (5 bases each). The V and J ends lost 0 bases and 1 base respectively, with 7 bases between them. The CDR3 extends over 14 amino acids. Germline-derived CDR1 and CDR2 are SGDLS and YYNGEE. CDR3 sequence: CASSVGGIQETQYF. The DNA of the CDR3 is TGTGCCAGCAGCGTAGGGGGGATCCAAGAGACCCAGTACTTC.